These T cell receptor beta chains were read from a single sample in a study of identical twins. TCRdb itself ran the 5' RACE reads through MiXCR, one entry per CDR3 protein. The sample has 700,000 to 950,000 distinct CDR3 sequences; 9% to 15% are singletons. This sample also appeared in a second study, on yellow fever vaccine responses in identical twins.

Sequences were obtained from PBMCs. These TCRs come from a woman aged 18-35 years in good health. The CDR3 runs from the conserved cysteine through the conserved F or W. Each record gives: J gene, clone size, D gene, V gene, CDR3 protein, CDR3 DNA. A D gene is named only where the DNA matches it firmly. Some rows have no size entry. The others give once, few or many, or a class for an expanded clone.

j_call: TRBJ2-5
clone_size: few
d_call: TRBD2
v_call: TRBV10-3
cdr3_aa: CAISESGLAGEETQYF
cdr3_nt: TGTGCCATCAGTGAGTCAGGGCTAGCGGGGGAAGAGACCCAGTACTTC

j_call: TRBJ2-1
clone_size: few
d_call: -
v_call: TRBV9
cdr3_aa: CASSAVAKGDNEQFF
cdr3_nt: TGTGCCAGCAGCGCGGTTGCAAAGGGGGACAATGAGCAGTTCTTC

j_call: TRBJ1-6
clone_size: few
d_call: -
v_call: TRBV6-6
cdr3_aa: CASCRALGSPLHF
cdr3_nt: TGTGCCAGCTGCCGTGCTTTGGGTTCACCCCTCCACTTT

j_call: TRBJ1-5
clone_size: few
d_call: -
v_call: TRBV9
cdr3_aa: CASSVGRGPNQPQHF
cdr3_nt: TGTGCCAGCAGCGTAGGAAGAGGGCCCAATCAGCCCCAGCATTTT

j_call: TRBJ2-6
clone_size: few
d_call: -
v_call: TRBV3-1
cdr3_aa: CASSQDEAGVSSGANVLTF
cdr3_nt: TGTGCCAGCAGCCAAGATGAAGCAGGTGTCAGCTCTGGGGCCAACGTCCTGACTTTC

j_call: TRBJ1-2
clone_size: few
d_call: TRBD1
v_call: TRBV6-1
cdr3_aa: CASSARTGDYTF
cdr3_nt: TGTGCCAGCAGCGCCCGAACAGGGGACTACACCTTC

j_call: TRBJ2-2
clone_size: many
d_call: -
v_call: TRBV12-3/TRBV12-4
cdr3_aa: CASIIDRNTGELFF
cdr3_nt: TGTGCCAGCATCATAGACAGGAACACCGGGGAGCTGTTTTTT

j_call: TRBJ1-2
clone_size: few
d_call: TRBD1
v_call: TRBV15
cdr3_aa: CATSNPGQGVTNYGYTF
cdr3_nt: TGTGCCACCAGCAACCCGGGACAGGGGGTCACTAACTATGGCTACACCTTC

j_call: TRBJ2-4
clone_size: many
d_call: -
v_call: TRBV12-3/TRBV12-4
cdr3_aa: CASSLSDRLAKNIQYF
cdr3_nt: TGTGCCAGCAGTTTGTCGGACAGACTAGCCAAAAACATTCAGTACTTC

j_call: TRBJ2-1
clone_size: -
d_call: TRBD2
v_call: TRBV4-1
cdr3_aa: CASSQKGGTSGTSYNEQFF
cdr3_nt: TGCGCCAGCAGCCAAAAAGGGGGGACTAGCGGAACCTCCTACAATGAGCAGTTCTTC

j_call: TRBJ1-5
clone_size: many
d_call: -
v_call: TRBV2
cdr3_aa: CASAQAGADQPQHF
cdr3_nt: TGTGCCAGCGCACAGGCAGGCGCGGATCAGCCCCAGCATTTT

j_call: TRBJ2-7
clone_size: -
d_call: TRBD2
v_call: TRBV20-1
cdr3_aa: CSAYTSADYEQYF
cdr3_nt: TGCAGTGCTTATACTAGCGCGGACTACGAGCAGTACTTC

j_call: TRBJ1-1
clone_size: few
d_call: TRBD1
v_call: TRBV7-2
cdr3_aa: CASSAAGGMNTEAFF
cdr3_nt: TGTGCCAGCAGCGCTGCAGGGGGAATGAACACTGAAGCTTTCTTT

j_call: TRBJ2-3
clone_size: -
d_call: TRBD2
v_call: TRBV19
cdr3_aa: CASGASGDTDTQYF
cdr3_nt: TGTGCCAGTGGGGCTAGCGGCGACACAGATACGCAGTATTTT

j_call: TRBJ2-7
clone_size: -
d_call: TRBD2
v_call: TRBV5-1
cdr3_aa: CASSSSGRAGPYYEQYF
cdr3_nt: TGCGCCAGCAGCTCAAGCGGGAGGGCCGGTCCCTACTACGAGCAGTACTTC

j_call: TRBJ2-7
clone_size: -
d_call: -
v_call: TRBV10-3
cdr3_aa: CAISGIKTYEQYF
cdr3_nt: TGTGCCATCAGTGGTATCAAAACCTACGAGCAGTACTTC

j_call: TRBJ1-5
clone_size: -
d_call: TRBD1
v_call: TRBV27
cdr3_aa: CASSRTGGSYQPQHF
cdr3_nt: TGTGCCAGCAGCAGGACAGGGGGTAGTTATCAGCCCCAGCATTTT

j_call: TRBJ1-1
clone_size: many
d_call: TRBD1
v_call: TRBV6-5
cdr3_aa: CASSYGQGVNTEAFF
cdr3_nt: TGTGCCAGCAGTTATGGACAGGGAGTGAACACTGAAGCTTTCTTT

j_call: TRBJ2-1
clone_size: many
d_call: -
v_call: TRBV5-4
cdr3_aa: CASSLLSGGRYNEQFF
cdr3_nt: TGTGCCAGCAGCTTGTTGTCTGGAGGGAGATACAATGAGCAGTTCTTC

j_call: TRBJ2-1
clone_size: many
d_call: TRBD2
v_call: TRBV20-1
cdr3_aa: CSALAGARNEQFF
cdr3_nt: TGCAGTGCTCTAGCGGGAGCTCGGAATGAGCAGTTCTTC

j_call: TRBJ2-2
clone_size: few
d_call: TRBD1
v_call: TRBV5-1
cdr3_aa: CASSLEGRGQVNTGELFF
cdr3_nt: TGCGCCAGCAGCTTGGAGGGCAGGGGGCAAGTGAACACCGGGGAGCTGTTTTTT

j_call: TRBJ2-1
clone_size: -
d_call: TRBD1
v_call: TRBV3-1
cdr3_aa: CASSLKGQGAEQFF
cdr3_nt: TGTGCCAGCAGCCTCAAAGGACAGGGGGCTGAGCAGTTCTTC

j_call: TRBJ2-5
clone_size: -
d_call: -
v_call: TRBV12-3/TRBV12-4
cdr3_aa: CASSFRGRLMYQETQYF
cdr3_nt: TGTGCCAGCAGTTTTCGGGGGCGCCTAATGTACCAAGAGACCCAGTACTTC

j_call: TRBJ2-1
clone_size: few
d_call: -
v_call: TRBV12-3/TRBV12-4
cdr3_aa: CASRGTASYNEQFF
cdr3_nt: TGTGCCAGCAGGGGGACGGCTTCCTACAATGAGCAGTTCTTC

j_call: TRBJ2-5
clone_size: -
d_call: -
v_call: TRBV15
cdr3_aa: CATSRDRVHQETQYF
cdr3_nt: TGTGCCACCAGCAGAGATAGGGTTCACCAAGAGACCCAGTACTTC

j_call: TRBJ2-5
clone_size: -
d_call: TRBD2
v_call: TRBV6-2/TRBV6-3
cdr3_aa: CASSSRGLAGSETQYF
cdr3_nt: TGTGCCAGCAGTTCTCGCGGACTAGCGGGGTCTGAGACCCAGTACTTC

j_call: TRBJ1-2
clone_size: -
d_call: -
v_call: TRBV9
cdr3_aa: CASSVVRDGSYGYTF
cdr3_nt: TGTGCCAGCAGCGTAGTCCGGGACGGATCCTATGGCTACACCTTC

j_call: TRBJ2-1
clone_size: few
d_call: TRBD1
v_call: TRBV9
cdr3_aa: CASSEDRGYEQFF
cdr3_nt: TGTGCCAGCAGCGAGGACAGGGGGTATGAGCAGTTCTTC

j_call: TRBJ1-4
clone_size: few
d_call: TRBD1
v_call: TRBV10-3
cdr3_aa: CAISGHGQGGTNEKLFF
cdr3_nt: TGTGCCATCAGTGGCCATGGACAGGGCGGAACTAATGAAAAACTGTTTTTT

j_call: TRBJ2-7
clone_size: few
d_call: TRBD2
v_call: TRBV20-1
cdr3_aa: CSARLASGLSYEQYF
cdr3_nt: TGCAGTGCTAGACTCGCTAGCGGGCTCTCCTACGAGCAGTACTTC

j_call: TRBJ2-6
clone_size: -
d_call: -
v_call: TRBV28
cdr3_aa: CASSLGTTSGANVLTF
cdr3_nt: TGTGCCAGCAGTTTAGGGACGACATCTGGGGCCAACGTCCTGACTTTC

j_call: TRBJ2-3
clone_size: many
d_call: TRBD1
v_call: TRBV12-3/TRBV12-4
cdr3_aa: CASSKQGALTDTQYF
cdr3_nt: TGTGCCAGCAGTAAACAGGGGGCCCTCACAGATACGCAGTATTTT

j_call: TRBJ2-5
clone_size: -
d_call: TRBD1
v_call: TRBV6-4
cdr3_aa: CASAGQGSKETQYF
cdr3_nt: TGTGCCAGCGCAGGACAGGGGAGTAAAGAGACCCAGTACTTC

j_call: TRBJ1-4
clone_size: -
d_call: -
v_call: TRBV25-1
cdr3_aa: CASSELGRVFF
cdr3_nt: TGTGCCAGCAGTGAATTGGGTAGGGTGTTTTTT

j_call: TRBJ1-1
clone_size: many
d_call: -
v_call: TRBV5-1
cdr3_aa: CASSQVGSEAFF
cdr3_nt: TGCGCCAGCAGTCAGGTCGGGTCTGAAGCTTTCTTT

j_call: TRBJ2-7
clone_size: -
d_call: -
v_call: TRBV7-3
cdr3_aa: CASSSRTTNGALYEQYF
cdr3_nt: TGTGCCAGCAGCTCAAGAACGACGAACGGTGCCCTCTACGAGCAGTACTTC

j_call: TRBJ2-1
clone_size: -
d_call: -
v_call: TRBV20-1
cdr3_aa: CSAFWDKNNEQFF
cdr3_nt: TGCAGTGCGTTCTGGGACAAAAACAATGAGCAGTTCTTC

j_call: TRBJ2-1
clone_size: few
d_call: -
v_call: TRBV15
cdr3_aa: CATTKGVARLNEQFF
cdr3_nt: TGTGCCACCACCAAAGGGGTAGCGAGACTAAATGAGCAGTTCTTC

j_call: TRBJ2-2
clone_size: few
d_call: TRBD2
v_call: TRBV24-1
cdr3_aa: CATSDIRAGDGELFF
cdr3_nt: TGTGCCACCAGTGATATACGAGCGGGAGACGGGGAGCTGTTTTTT

j_call: TRBJ1-6
clone_size: few
d_call: TRBD1
v_call: TRBV12-3/TRBV12-4
cdr3_aa: CASRAGQNNSPLHF
cdr3_nt: TGTGCCAGCAGAGCGGGACAGAATAATTCACCCCTCCACTTT

j_call: TRBJ2-1
clone_size: -
d_call: TRBD1
v_call: TRBV11-2
cdr3_aa: CASSLNQGAGSYNEQFF
cdr3_nt: TGTGCCAGCAGCTTAAATCAGGGGGCAGGCTCCTACAATGAGCAGTTCTTC

j_call: TRBJ1-2
clone_size: many
d_call: TRBD1
v_call: TRBV5-1
cdr3_aa: CASSLSGQGSYGYTF
cdr3_nt: TGCGCCAGCAGCTTGTCGGGACAGGGGTCCTATGGCTACACCTTC

j_call: TRBJ1-1
clone_size: -
d_call: TRBD1
v_call: TRBV20-1
cdr3_aa: CSGQGSTEAFF
cdr3_nt: TGCAGTGGACAGGGGAGTACTGAAGCTTTCTTT

j_call: TRBJ2-3
clone_size: many
d_call: -
v_call: TRBV12-3/TRBV12-4
cdr3_aa: CASSPRGRTSTDTQYF
cdr3_nt: TGTGCCAGCAGCCCGCGTGGGAGGACGAGCACAGATACGCAGTATTTT

j_call: TRBJ2-7
clone_size: -
d_call: TRBD1
v_call: TRBV6-5
cdr3_aa: CASQRDSEQYF
cdr3_nt: TGTGCCAGCCAGAGGGACAGCGAGCAGTACTTC

j_call: TRBJ2-1
clone_size: many
d_call: -
v_call: TRBV7-9
cdr3_aa: CASSLAGAVSYNEQFF
cdr3_nt: TGTGCCAGCAGCTTAGCGGGAGCCGTCTCCTACAATGAGCAGTTCTTC

j_call: TRBJ2-1
clone_size: -
d_call: TRBD2
v_call: TRBV7-9
cdr3_aa: CASSLLAGESGEQFF
cdr3_nt: TGTGCCAGCAGCTTACTAGCGGGAGAGTCTGGTGAGCAGTTCTTC

j_call: TRBJ2-1
clone_size: few
d_call: -
v_call: TRBV14
cdr3_aa: CASSQESILRQEQFF
cdr3_nt: TGTGCCAGCAGCCAAGAGTCCATCTTGAGGCAAGAGCAGTTCTTC

j_call: TRBJ2-3
clone_size: few
d_call: -
v_call: TRBV5-6
cdr3_aa: CASSLVDSSADTQYF
cdr3_nt: TGTGCCAGCAGCTTGGTTGACTCCTCTGCAGATACGCAGTATTTT

j_call: TRBJ2-3
clone_size: many
d_call: -
v_call: TRBV7-9
cdr3_aa: CASSLALAGSKSDTQYF
cdr3_nt: TGTGCCAGCAGCTTAGCGCTGGCAGGGAGTAAATCAGATACGCAGTATTTT